This T cell receptor beta chain derives from a study of blood T cell repertoires in COVID-19. About the research overall: Some COVID-19 samples were acute and others convalescent; all came from the United States, Italy and Spain.

Sequenced by immunoSEQ multiplex PCR; TCRdb stores in-frame clones only, minus some. Among 150,000 or so clones, 81% were seen once, and the ten largest hold roughly 8%. The clonotype originates from a human donor with acute or convalescent COVID-19. The donor label of this sample is uncertain. The sample consisted of peripheral blood.

The CDR3: CATSSERLGVAFF. The DNA of the CDR3 is TGTGCCACCAGTTCGGAGAGACTTGGCGTAGCTTTCTTT. The chain combines TRBV24-1 with TRBJ1-1; the D is unclear. Germline values: CDR1 KGHDR, CDR2 SFDVKD. The length of the CDR3 is 13 residues. The germline V and J ends were trimmed by 6 bases and 10 bases, with 17 bases remaining between them.